This T cell receptor (beta chain) was retrieved from a study of cytomegalovirus exposure and HLA in healthy donors. This clone showed up just once. Deletions cut 2 bases from V and 0 bases from J, with 8 bases between. The V gene's germline CDR1 is LNHDA and CDR2 SQIVND (reference sequence). CDR3 length: 15 residues. PCR used 60 Vbeta primers and 13 Jbeta primers. Clones were read by immunoSEQ multiplex PCR, and TCRdb kept only the in-frame ones, dropping some. The data show around 140,000 clones, with roughly 80% seen just once and 0.75% to 0.95% held by the top ten. The sample consisted of PBMCs. The chain joins TRBV19 to TRBJ1-3; D is ambiguous. The origin of this receptor is a woman in her sixties in good health and CMV-seronegative. CDR3 amino acids: CASSIPGSSGNTIYF. CDR3 sequence (DNA): TGTGCCAGTAGTATACCGGGGAGCTCTGGAAACACCATATATTTT. Supplemented by reference TRBV19 and TRBJ1-3, the full variable domain reads DGGITQSPKYLFRKEGQNVTLSCEQNLNHDAMYWYRQDPGQGLRLIYYSQIVNDFQKGDIAEGYSVSREKKESFPLTVTSAQKNPTAFYLCASSIPGSSGNTIYFGEGSWLTVV.